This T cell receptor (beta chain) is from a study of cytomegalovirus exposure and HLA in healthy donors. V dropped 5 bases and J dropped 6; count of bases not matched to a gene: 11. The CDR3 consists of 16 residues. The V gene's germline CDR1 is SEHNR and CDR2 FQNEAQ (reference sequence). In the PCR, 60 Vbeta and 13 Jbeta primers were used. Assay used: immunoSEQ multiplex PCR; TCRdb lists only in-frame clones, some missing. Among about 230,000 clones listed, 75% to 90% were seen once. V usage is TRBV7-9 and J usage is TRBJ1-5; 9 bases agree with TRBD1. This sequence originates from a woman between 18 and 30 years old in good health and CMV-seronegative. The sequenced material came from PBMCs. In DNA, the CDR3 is TGTGCCAGCAGCACAGACAGGGGGAGTTGGCGTCAGCCCCAGCATTTT. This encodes CASSTDRGSWRQPQHF.